The T cell receptor (beta chain) described here comes from a study of cytomegalovirus exposure and HLA in healthy donors. Worth noting for this clone: The target antigen is unknown.

Trimming shortened V by 0 bases and J by 4 bases, and 12 bases separated the two germline ends. From germline, CDR1 is ENHRY and CDR2 SYGVKD. This CDR3 is built from 15 residues. Study conclusions and caveats: In a later analysis, specific HLA alleles were associated with 15,000 to 20,000 TCR beta sequences at a 0.05 false discovery rate.

Vbeta (60) and Jbeta (13) primers were used in the PCR. This table comes from immunoSEQ multiplex PCR, and its TCRdb copy is limited to in-frame clones, with some not included. Among 150,000 or so clones listed, roughly three quarters were seen once. The clonotype originates from a woman in her thirties or forties in good health and CMV-seronegative. Input material: PBMCs. This chain links TRBV10-3 with TRBJ1-2; perhaps TRBD1 as D (6 bases). CDR3 region: CAISESMDSIYGYTF. The CDR3, as DNA: TGTGCCATCAGTGAGTCGATGGACAGCATCTATGGCTACACCTTC.